This TCR beta chain was recorded in a study of blood T cell repertoires in COVID-19. About the study: The analysed material was cDNA or gDNA that came from T cells, B-cell-depleted T cells, or PBMCs.

Germline V gene sequence: CDR1 MNHEY, CDR2 SVGEGT. V was shortened by 6 bases and J by 0 bases, with 18 bases between the two germline ends. The CDR3 runs 16 residues. Sequenced by immunoSEQ multiplex PCR; TCRdb stores in-frame clones only, minus some. The table includes roughly 100,000 clones, roughly 81% detected once. The sequence derives from a woman in her 70s with acute or convalescent COVID-19. Sequencing was performed on peripheral blood. V gene TRBV6-2 or TRBV6-3 combines with J gene TRBJ2-7; weak D call: TRBD2 (6 bases). In DNA form, the CDR3 reads TGTGCCAGCAGCCTCCCTGGGGGGATCTTCTCCTACGAGCAGTACTTC. Amino acids: CASSLPGGIFSYEQYF.